This T cell receptor beta chain was identified in a study of blood T cells in healthy people across ages. Findings and limits, study-wide: PBMCs left unsorted prevented a conclusive naive versus antigen-experienced comparison. Unknown CMV status may confound age-related changes in expanded clones.

Together with a sample-barcoded 5' primer, a J-beta primer mix was included in a second PCR lasting about 6 to 11 cycles. From the 5' RACE reads, TCRdb called clonotypes with MiXCR, one entry per CDR3 protein. The sample records fewer than 600,000 distinct CDR3 sequences, over 25% being singletons. The sample holds a few counts of this clonotype. Its matching antigen is unknown. The authors drew about 10 milliliters of peripheral blood from each donor. This sample was shared with a second study, whose subject was T cells of mothers and their children. That source reports: Donation came from a few healthy Caucasian mothers together with their six children.

The receptor comes from a boy aged 2-9 years in good health. Sequencing input: blood.

This chain's CDR3 is CASSPDYGREGSYEQYF. The CDR3 coding sequence is TGTGCCAGCAGCCCCGACTACGGGCGGGAGGGCTCCTACGAGCAGTACTTC. The rearrangement joins TRBV7-7 to TRBJ2-7; 9 nucleotides match TRBD2. The V and J ends lost 5 bases and 0 bases, in that order; junction bases with no gene match: 11. The CDR3 length is 17 residues. CDR1 and CDR2 from the germline V gene are SSHAT and FNYEAQ (reference sequence).